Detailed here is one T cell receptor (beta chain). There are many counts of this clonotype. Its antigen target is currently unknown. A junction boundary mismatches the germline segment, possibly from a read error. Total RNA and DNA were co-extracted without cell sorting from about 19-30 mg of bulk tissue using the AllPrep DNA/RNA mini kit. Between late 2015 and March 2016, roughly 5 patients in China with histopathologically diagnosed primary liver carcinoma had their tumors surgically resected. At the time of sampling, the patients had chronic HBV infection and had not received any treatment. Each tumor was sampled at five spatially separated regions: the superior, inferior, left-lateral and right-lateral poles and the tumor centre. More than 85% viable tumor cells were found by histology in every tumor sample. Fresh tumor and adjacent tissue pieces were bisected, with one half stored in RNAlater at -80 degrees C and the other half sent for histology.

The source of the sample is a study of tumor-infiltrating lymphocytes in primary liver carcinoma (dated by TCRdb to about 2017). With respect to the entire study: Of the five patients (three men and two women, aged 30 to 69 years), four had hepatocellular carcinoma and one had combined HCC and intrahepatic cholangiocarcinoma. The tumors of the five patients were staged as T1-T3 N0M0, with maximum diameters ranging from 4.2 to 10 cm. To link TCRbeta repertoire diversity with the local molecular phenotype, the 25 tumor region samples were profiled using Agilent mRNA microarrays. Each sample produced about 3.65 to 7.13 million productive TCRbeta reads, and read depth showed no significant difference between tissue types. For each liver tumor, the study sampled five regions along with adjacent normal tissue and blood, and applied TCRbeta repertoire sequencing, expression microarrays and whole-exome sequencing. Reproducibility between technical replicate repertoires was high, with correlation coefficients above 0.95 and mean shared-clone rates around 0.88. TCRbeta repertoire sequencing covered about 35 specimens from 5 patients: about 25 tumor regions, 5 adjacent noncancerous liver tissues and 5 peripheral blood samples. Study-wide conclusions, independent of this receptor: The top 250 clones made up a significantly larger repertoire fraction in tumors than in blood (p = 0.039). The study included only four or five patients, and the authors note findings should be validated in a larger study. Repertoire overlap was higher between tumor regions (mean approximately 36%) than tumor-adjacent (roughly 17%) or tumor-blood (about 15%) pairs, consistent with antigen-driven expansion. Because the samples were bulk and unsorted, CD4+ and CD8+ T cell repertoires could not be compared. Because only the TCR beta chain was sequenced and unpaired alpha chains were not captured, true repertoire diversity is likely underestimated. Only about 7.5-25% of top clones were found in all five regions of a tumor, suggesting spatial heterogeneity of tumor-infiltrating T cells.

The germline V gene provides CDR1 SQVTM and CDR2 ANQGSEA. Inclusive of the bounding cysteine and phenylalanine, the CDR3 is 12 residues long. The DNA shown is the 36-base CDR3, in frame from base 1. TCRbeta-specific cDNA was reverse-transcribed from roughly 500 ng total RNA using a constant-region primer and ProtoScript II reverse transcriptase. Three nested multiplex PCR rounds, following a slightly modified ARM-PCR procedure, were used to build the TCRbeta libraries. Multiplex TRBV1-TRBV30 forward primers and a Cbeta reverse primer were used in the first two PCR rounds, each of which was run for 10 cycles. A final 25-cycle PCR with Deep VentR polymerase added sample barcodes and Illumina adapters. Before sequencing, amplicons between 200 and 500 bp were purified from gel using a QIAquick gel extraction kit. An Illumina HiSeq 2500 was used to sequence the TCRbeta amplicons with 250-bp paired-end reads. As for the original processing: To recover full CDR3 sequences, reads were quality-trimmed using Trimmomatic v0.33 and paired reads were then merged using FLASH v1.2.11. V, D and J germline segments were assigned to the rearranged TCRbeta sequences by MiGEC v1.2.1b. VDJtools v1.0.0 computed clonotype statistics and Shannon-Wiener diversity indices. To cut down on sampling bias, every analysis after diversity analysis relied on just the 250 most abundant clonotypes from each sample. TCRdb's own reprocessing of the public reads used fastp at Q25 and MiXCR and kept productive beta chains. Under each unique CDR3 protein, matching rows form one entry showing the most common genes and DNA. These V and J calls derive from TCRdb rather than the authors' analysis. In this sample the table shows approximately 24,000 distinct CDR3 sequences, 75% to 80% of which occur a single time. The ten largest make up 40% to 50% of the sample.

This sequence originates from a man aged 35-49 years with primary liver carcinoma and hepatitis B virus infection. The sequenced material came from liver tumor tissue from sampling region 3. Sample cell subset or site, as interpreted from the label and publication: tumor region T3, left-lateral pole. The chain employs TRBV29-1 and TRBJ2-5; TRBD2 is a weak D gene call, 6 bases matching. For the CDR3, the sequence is CSGRLDQETQYF. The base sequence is TGCAGCGGTAGACTAGACCAAGAAACCCAGTACTTC.